The 15 T cell receptor beta chains given below trace back to one sample, sequenced in a study of blood T cell repertoires in COVID-19. Profiled with immunoSEQ multiplex PCR; TCRdb holds only in-frame clones, not every one. Of 180,000 or so clones listed, roughly 80% are singletons. The sequencing input was PBMCs or T cells enriched from blood (not recorded which). The receptors come from a man aged 50 to 59 who had recovered from COVID-19.

The gene calls are TRBV2 and TRBJ2-7, with 10 bases identical to TRBD2. The CDR3 has 13 amino acids. Germline V gene sequence: CDR1 SNHLY, CDR2 FYNNEI. Unmatched junction bases numbered 8, after V lost 6 bases and J lost 9 bases. In nucleotides, the CDR3 is TGTGCCAGCAGGGTTAGCGGGAGGTCCTGGCAGTACTTC. This translates into CASRVSGRSWQYF.

The chain uses TRBV7-9 and TRBJ2-1; possibly TRBD2 for D (5 bases). CDR1 SEHNR and CDR2 FQNEAQ come from the germline V gene (reference sequence). CDR3 length: 16 amino acids. Trimming removed 5 bases from V and 4 bases from J, with 18 bases in between. In nucleotides, the CDR3 is TGTGCCAGCAGCGCCACCTCGGGGTCACAGTACAATGAGCAGTTCTTC. Encoded protein: CASSATSGSQYNEQFF.

The chain is built from TRBV11-2 and TRBJ1-4; no definite D call. CDR3 length: 14 amino acids. CDR1 and CDR2 (germline): SGHAT, FQNNGV. Trimming shortened V by 2 bases and J by 5 bases, and 9 bases separated the two germline ends. The CDR3 loop is CASSLSQINEKLFF. CDR3 sequence (DNA): TGTGCCAGCAGCTTAAGTCAGATAAATGAAAAACTGTTTTTT.

This clone was counted between two and nine times. This chain joins TRBV14 and TRBJ2-2, with D possibly being TRBD2 (5 bases). Germline V gives CDR1 SGHDN, CDR2 FVKESK. V lost 3 bases to trimming and J lost 0 bases, with 11 bases between them. This CDR3 region has 16 residues. CDR3 nucleotides: TGTGCCAGCAGCCATAGGAGGTCTTCGAACACCGGGGAGCTGTTTTTT. Protein: CASSHRRSSNTGELFF.

V is TRBV14 and J is TRBJ2-7; D not certain. The CDR3 totals 15 residues. Germline V CDR1 and CDR2: SGHDN, FVKESK. The germline V and J ends were trimmed by 2 bases and 3 bases, with 14 bases remaining between them. Here the CDR3 DNA reads TGTGCCAGCAGCCAATACGTCGGGTCCGGCTACGAGCAGTACTTC. Translation gives CASSQYVGSGYEQYF.

This clone was recorded many times. This chain joins TRBV25-1 and TRBJ2-7; D remains unclear. This CDR3 spans 15 amino acids. Trimming took off 4 bases at V and 0 bases at J, with 13 bases between the two ends. Germline V gene sequence: CDR1 MGHDK, CDR2 SYGVNS. The CDR3 DNA reads TGTGCCAGCAGTGTCGATCACTCCTTCTCCTACGAGCAGTACTTC. Amino acids: CASSVDHSFSYEQYF.

The chain couples TRBV7-8 to TRBJ2-5, with TRBD1 identical over 8 bases. V was pared by 1 base and J by 5 bases, with 3 bases of the junction left unmatched. Germline CDR1 reads SGHVS; CDR2 reads FQNEAQ. This CDR3 is 14 amino acids long. In DNA form, the CDR3 reads TGTGCCAGCAGCTTAGGACAGGGGACGGAGACCCAGTACTTC. The encoded protein is CASSLGQGTETQYF.

The J gene is TRBJ1-2, the V gene TRBV6-5, with a possible D match to TRBD1 (6 bases). The CDR3 has 13 amino acids. Germline CDR1 MNHEY, CDR2 SVGAGI. Trimming took off 6 bases at V and 2 bases at J, with 10 bases between the two ends. The chain's CDR3 is CASSKDRNYGYTF. CDR3 coding DNA: TGTGCCAGCAGCAAAGACAGGAACTATGGCTACACCTTC.

The chain employs TRBV10-3 and TRBJ2-5; 9 nucleotides line up with TRBD1. This CDR3 contains 14 residues. Germline V gene sequence: CDR1 ENHRY, CDR2 SYGVKD. The junction had 4 bases not matched to a gene; V was cut back by 3 bases and J by 5 bases. CDR3 protein: CAISDGTGTETQYF. The CDR3 nucleotides read TGTGCCATCAGTGACGGGACAGGGACGGAGACCCAGTACTTC.

This clone was counted only a few times. This chain connects TRBV19 to TRBJ1-1; tentative D call: TRBD1 (6 bases). Germline CDR1 and CDR2: LNHDA and SQIVND (reference sequence). CDR3 length: 14 residues. Trimming left V 5 bases short and J 1 base short, with 11 bases between. CDR3 region: CASSYGTPNTEAFF. CDR3 bases: TGTGCCAGTAGTTATGGGACACCGAACACTGAAGCTTTCTTT.

This rearrangement joins TRBV18 to TRBJ2-1; 7 bases match TRBD1. The CDR3 loop spans 15 amino acids. The ends lost 2 bases at V and 5 bases at J; junction bases unmatched: 6. CDR1 and CDR2 from the germline V gene are KGHSH and LQKENI. The CDR3, as DNA: TGTGCCAGCTCACCAGCGACAGGGTCCCACAATGAGCAGTTCTTC. The encoded protein is CASSPATGSHNEQFF. Filled out from reference TRBV18 and TRBJ2-1, the complete variable domain reads NAGVMQNPRHLVRRRGQEARLRCSPMKGHSHVYWYRQLPEEGLKFMVYLQKENIIDESGMPKERFSAEFPKEGPSILRIQQVVRGDSAAYFCASSPATGSHNEQFFGPGTRLTVL.

The chain recombines TRBV30 with TRBJ2-3; 11 nucleotides agree with TRBD2. The germline gives CDR1 GTSNPN, CDR2 SVGIG (reference sequence). The CDR3 extends over 17 amino acids. V was pared by 1 base and J by 0 bases, with 6 bases of the junction left unmatched. Here the CDR3 reads CAWSGGTSGSSTDTQYF. In nucleotides, the CDR3 is TGTGCCTGGAGTGGAGGGACTAGCGGATCTAGCACAGATACGCAGTATTTT.

This clone was seen more than once but under ten times. The CDR3 bases are TGTGCCAGTAGTCAGGGGGTAGCCTACGAGCAGTACTTC. The encoded protein is CASSQGVAYEQYF. This sequence joins TRBV19 and TRBJ2-7; 7 positions agree with TRBD1. This CDR3 has 13 residues. Germline V gene data show CDR1 as LNHDA and CDR2 as SQIVND (reference sequence). V shed 5 bases, J shed 2 bases, and the junction held 3 bases outside the gene matches.

This clone was recorded once. The chain employs TRBV6-5 and TRBJ2-3; D gene uncertain. V was trimmed by 9 bases and J by 1 base, leaving 14 bases between them. CDR3 length equals 14 residues. Germline V gene data show CDR1 as MNHEY and CDR2 as SVGAGI. CDR3 amino acids: CASGVRQGTDTQYF. In DNA, the CDR3 is TGTGCCAGTGGTGTTCGGCAGGGCACAGATACGCAGTATTTT.

This chain connects TRBV10-3 to TRBJ2-5; the D gene is possibly TRBD1 (7 bases). This CDR3 is 13 amino acids long. The germline CDR1 and CDR2 sequences are ENHRY and SYGVKD. Trimming shortened V by 4 bases and J by 4 bases, and 10 bases separated the two germline ends. The CDR3 loop is CAISVQGGETQYF. The CDR3 DNA reads TGTGCCATCAGTGTTCAGGGGGGAGAGACCCAGTACTTC.